What follows are 30 T cell receptor beta chains derived from one specimen sequenced in a study of low-dose radiotherapy and immunotherapy resistance in tumors. Time point reported: after trial treatment. Treatment here: LDRT plus nivolumab, ipilimumab, low-dose cyclophosphamide and aspirin (RACIN trial). Primers targeting TRAV and TRBV primed first-strand cDNA, covering alpha and beta chains. TCR amplification ran 20 PCR cycles using constant-region and V-primer adapter primers. TCRdb recomputed calls from the reads with MiXCR, one row per CDR3 protein. This sample has around 100,000 distinct CDR3 sequences, with about 20% found just once. The input for sequencing was PBMCs, taken after low-dose radiotherapy plus immunotherapy. All receptors derive from a male donor with prostate cancer.

This clonotype was counted ten times or more. The gene calls are TRBV4-2 and TRBJ2-2, with D unclear. The CDR3 runs 16 residues. Germline V lookup: CDR1 LGHNA, CDR2 YNFKEQ. With 0 bases removed from V and 0 bases from J, the gap between germline ends came to 8 bases. The CDR3 here is CASSQEAGANTGELFF. CDR3 DNA: TGTGCCAGCAGCCAAGAGGCAGGAGCGAACACCGGGGAGCTGTTTTTT.

Many counts were recorded for this clonotype. This chain links TRBV11-2 with TRBJ1-6; TRBD1 agrees at 12 bases. This CDR3 is built from 15 residues. Germline V gene lookup returns CDR1 SGHAT and CDR2 FQNNGV. V shed 8 bases and J 9 bases; nucleotides not matched to a gene: 8. The CDR3 DNA follows: TGTGCCAGCGCCCGGCCGGGACAGGGGGCTTCACCCCTCCACTTT. This gives the protein CASARPGQGASPLHF.

The chain employs TRBV7-3 and TRBJ2-3, with 9 positions matching TRBD2. V was clipped by 5 bases and J by 2 bases; unmatched bases: 8. This CDR3 contains 16 residues. Germline V gives CDR1 SGHTA, CDR2 FQGTGA. The CDR3 DNA is TGTGCCAGCAGCCCGGGGACTAGCCGGGACACAGATACGCAGTATTTT. Translated: CASSPGTSRDTDTQYF.

This clonotype occurred many times. This chain connects TRBV6-5 to TRBJ2-7; 15 positions agree with TRBD2. Germline V CDR1 and CDR2: MNHEY, SVGAGI. J was trimmed by 3 bases and V by 6 bases; bases with no gene match: 3. This CDR3 spans 15 amino acids. For the CDR3, the DNA is TGTGCCAGCAGGGGGACTAGCGGGGGGAACTACGAGCAGTACTTC. Translating it yields CASRGTSGGNYEQYF.

This clonotype was picked up many times. CDR3 bases: TGTGCCAGCAGCTCGGGGGAACAGCCCCAGCATTTT. Its translation is CASSSGEQPQHF. The V and J genes are TRBV7-9 and TRBJ1-5; D might be TRBD1 (5 bases). Germline lookup yields CDR1 SEHNR and CDR2 FQNEAQ (reference sequence). With 4 bases removed from V and 7 bases from J, the gap between germline ends came to 8 bases. CDR3 size: 12 residues.

This clonotype was seen only a few times. The CDR3 sequence is CASSLAAGEGNYGYTF. CDR3 nucleotide sequence: TGTGCCAGCAGCTTGGCCGCGGGGGAGGGCAACTATGGCTACACCTTC. The rearrangement links TRBV5-4 to TRBJ1-2; D possibly corresponds to TRBD1 (5 bases). The CDR3 consists of 16 residues. The germline V and J ends were trimmed by 0 bases and 2 bases, with 14 bases remaining between them. Looked up from germline, CDR1 is SGHNT and CDR2 is YYREEE (reference sequence).

This clonotype was found many times. This chain joins TRBV5-6 and TRBJ2-5; the match to TRBD1 covers 9 bases. This CDR3 contains 15 residues. In germline, CDR1 is SGHDT, CDR2 YYEEEE. The V segment lost 4 bases and the J segment 5 bases; nucleotides outside the gene matches: 9. In nucleotides, the CDR3 is TGTGCCAGCAGCGGGACAGGGCCTCAACGGGAGACCCAGTACTTC. Its protein is CASSGTGPQRETQYF.

Ten or more counts support this clonotype. The chain couples TRBV7-2 to TRBJ2-1; 9 bases align to TRBD1. The CDR3 runs 14 residues. The V gene end was trimmed by 2 bases and the J gene end by 7 bases; junction bases not matched to a gene: 3. CDR1 and CDR2 from the germline V gene are SGHTA and FQGNSA. CDR3 nucleotides: TGTGCCAGCAGCTTACCCGGGACAGGGAATGAGCAGTTCTTC. Protein sequence: CASSLPGTGNEQFF.

This clonotype has at least ten counts. The gene calls are TRBV3-1 and TRBJ2-1, with 7 bases matching TRBD2. Germline CDR1 LGHDT, CDR2 YNNKEL (reference sequence). The CDR3 extends over 17 amino acids. With 1 base clipped from V and 2 bases from J, the junction kept 8 bases outside the gene matches. CDR3 region: CASSQVGGGSTYNEQFF. Written as DNA, the CDR3 is TGTGCCAGCAGCCAAGTTGGCGGGGGTAGCACCTACAATGAGCAGTTCTTC.

The rearrangement uses TRBV10-3 and TRBJ2-3; TRBD1 is a possible D gene (6 bases). Germline V gene lookup returns CDR1 ENHRY and CDR2 SYGVKD. There are 14 residues in the CDR3. Between the trimmed V and J ends, which lost 7 bases and 6 bases, there was a span of 17 bases. The CDR3 sequence: CAIKAGTTEDTQYF. The CDR3 DNA is TGTGCCATCAAGGCCGGGACAACTGAGGATACGCAGTATTTT.

There are many counts of this clonotype. The chain employs TRBV10-2 and TRBJ2-1; D uncertain. V was clipped by 0 bases and J by 11 bases, with 17 bases between them. The CDR3 spans 15 residues. CDR1 is WSHSY, CDR2 SAAADI, per germline. CDR3 DNA: TGCGCCAGCAGTGAGTCGGCGAGCCCCCCATCGAAGCAGTTCTTC. Protein product: CASSESASPPSKQFF.

Ten or more counts support this clonotype. The chain combines TRBV7-9 with TRBJ2-7, with TRBD1 as a possible D gene (5 bases). The CDR3 covers 14 residues. The V gene's germline CDR1 is SEHNR and CDR2 FQNEAQ (reference sequence). Between the trimmed V and J ends, which lost 5 bases and 4 bases, there was a span of 15 bases. CDR3 sequence: CASSPSFDSYEQYF. The CDR3 coding sequence is TGTGCCAGCAGCCCCTCCTTCGACAGTTACGAGCAGTACTTC.

This clonotype was recorded many times. This chain uses TRBV11-2 with TRBJ2-2; 9 bases match TRBD2. Germline values: CDR1 SGHAT, CDR2 FQNNGV. This CDR3 comprises 15 residues. V shed 5 bases, J shed 4 bases, and the junction held 5 bases outside the gene matches. The CDR3 region has the DNA TGTGCCAGCAGCCGATCTAGCGGGGCCACCGGGGAGCTGTTTTTT. Its protein product is CASSRSSGATGELFF.

This clonotype has a count of ten or more. The rearrangement joins TRBV5-6 to TRBJ2-1; D might be TRBD1 or TRBD2, each matching 5 bases. V lost 1 base, J lost 5 bases, and 25 bases lay in between. This CDR3 comprises 19 residues. Germline loops: CDR1 SGHDT, CDR2 YYEEEE. This chain's CDR3 is CASSLSHGIVRLGDNEQFF. The CDR3 nucleotides read TGTGCCAGCAGCTTGAGTCACGGGATCGTAAGGCTAGGGGACAATGAGCAGTTCTTC.

This clonotype was picked up many times. This chain links TRBV5-1 with TRBJ2-5; D remains unclear. Germline CDR1 reads SGHRS; CDR2 reads YFSETQ. Trimming left V 3 bases short and J 0 bases short, with 9 bases between. The CDR3 length is 14 residues. The CDR3 region is CASSSQPNQETQYF. DNA of the CDR3: TGCGCCAGCAGCTCCCAACCGAACCAAGAGACCCAGTACTTC.

This clonotype came up many times. This chain connects TRBV7-2 to TRBJ2-3; D perhaps matches TRBD2 (5 bases). CDR1 is SGHTA and CDR2 is FQGNSA in the germline V gene. V lost 4 bases and J 0 bases, leaving 11 bases between the germline ends. This CDR3 comprises 15 residues. The DNA for the CDR3 is TGTGCCAGCAGCTCGAACGGCGGGAGCACAGATACGCAGTATTTT. Translated, it gives CASSSNGGSTDTQYF.

At least ten counts were recorded for this clonotype. The chain links TRBV30 to TRBJ1-1; the D is unclear. Germline V gives CDR1 GTSNPN, CDR2 SVGIG (reference sequence). V shed 1 base and J shed 8 bases, with 11 bases lying between them. The CDR3 contains 12 residues. This CDR3 reads CAWSGVAVEAFF. CDR3 coding DNA: TGTGCCTGGAGTGGAGTGGCAGTGGAAGCTTTCTTT.

This clonotype was recorded at least ten times. V and J are TRBV7-2 and TRBJ1-5; D uncertain. CDR1 and CDR2 (germline): SGHTA, FQGNSA. Trimming removed 5 bases from V and 6 bases from J, with 11 bases in between. This CDR3 is 13 amino acids long. This chain's CDR3 is CASSASQSQPQHF. In DNA, the CDR3 is TGTGCCAGCAGCGCGAGTCAATCTCAGCCCCAGCATTTT.

This clonotype was observed many times. The chain couples TRBV20-1 to TRBJ2-5; D is unresolved. This CDR3 region has 12 residues. V dropped 3 bases and J dropped 5 bases, with 10 bases sitting between them. CDR1 and CDR2 from the germline V gene are DFQATT and SNEGSKA (reference sequence). CDR3 protein: CSASRVSETQYF. As DNA, the CDR3 is TGCAGTGCTAGTAGGGTCTCGGAGACCCAGTACTTC.

Notes on this clonotype: This may be a read error: a much more frequent sequence differs by one nucleotide. V is TRBV7-3 and J is TRBJ2-7, with 11 bases lining up with TRBD2. CDR1 is SGHTA, CDR2 FQGTGA, per germline. With 5 bases clipped from V and 7 bases from J, the junction kept 16 bases outside the gene matches. The CDR3 is 17 amino acids. CDR3 DNA: TGTGCCAGCAGCCAGTACTCGGTAGCGGGGGGGCCTAAAGAGCAGTACTTC. It specifies CASSQYSVAGGPKEQYF.

This clonotype occurred many times. The rearrangement uses TRBV7-2 and TRBJ2-3; 9 bases map to TRBD1. The J segment lost 1 base and the V segment lost 5 bases, leaving 4 bases of the junction unmatched. Germline values: CDR1 SGHTA, CDR2 FQGNSA. The CDR3 loop spans 15 amino acids. CDR3 coding DNA: TGTGCCAGCAGCCTACAGGGGGCCGGCACAGATACGCAGTATTTT. Its protein product is CASSLQGAGTDTQYF.

This clonotype appeared many times. This sequence joins TRBV4-1 and TRBJ2-7; 8 bases agree with TRBD1. The V gene end was trimmed by 1 base and the J gene end by 2 bases; junction bases not matched to a gene: 1. Germline lookup yields CDR1 MGHRA and CDR2 YSYEKL. This CDR3 has 14 amino acids. Here the CDR3 DNA reads TGCGCCAGCAGCCAAGGGACAGGGCCCTACGAGCAGTACTTC. It is translated as CASSQGTGPYEQYF.

This clonotype was found many times. V is TRBV10-3 and J is TRBJ2-7; D gene unclear. V was pared by 3 bases and J by 0 bases, with 12 bases between. The V gene's germline CDR1 is ENHRY and CDR2 SYGVKD. The CDR3 covers 15 residues. The CDR3 sequence is CAISDVRLSSYEQYF. CDR3 in DNA: TGTGCCATCAGTGATGTGCGGCTTAGCTCCTACGAGCAGTACTTC.

The rearrangement uses TRBV5-6 and TRBJ1-4; perhaps TRBD1 as D (5 bases). The CDR3 covers 13 residues. Germline CDR1 is SGHDT and CDR2 is YYEEEE. Trimming removed 3 bases from V and 8 bases from J, with 11 bases in between. The CDR3 DNA is TGTGCCAGCAGCTCGACTGGGGCAGAAAAACTGTTTTTT. Protein product: CASSSTGAEKLFF.

This clonotype was detected many times. The rearrangement uses TRBV30 and TRBJ1-3; 9 bases are shared with TRBD1. The germline gives CDR1 GTSNPN, CDR2 SVGIG (reference sequence). This CDR3 has 13 residues. J was trimmed by 8 bases and V by 2 bases; bases with no gene match: 4. CDR3 residues: CAWSRTGEHTIYF. The CDR3, as DNA: TGTGCCTGGAGTCGGACAGGGGAGCACACCATATATTTT.

This clonotype was observed at least ten times. The J gene is TRBJ1-2, the V gene TRBV7-9; possible D gene TRBD1, 6 bases. Trimming left V 2 bases short and J 4 bases short, with 20 bases between. Germline assignment: CDR1 SEHNR and CDR2 FQNEAQ (reference sequence). This CDR3 is 17 amino acids long. CDR3 region: CASSLRGARDGTYGYTF. CDR3 nucleotides: TGTGCCAGCAGCTTACGGGGGGCCCGGGACGGGACCTATGGCTACACCTTC. The full variable domain, its missing parts supplied by reference TRBV7-9 and TRBJ1-2, is DTGVSQNPRHKITKRGQNVTFRCDPISEHNRLYWYRQTLGQGPEFLTYFQNEAQLEKSRLLSDRFSAERPKGSFSTLEIQRTEQGDSAMYLCASSLRGARDGTYGYTFGSGTRLTVV.

This clonotype was seen ten or more times. This rearrangement joins TRBV6-2 or TRBV6-3 to TRBJ2-1; 11 bases line up with TRBD2. Germline V gene data show CDR1 as MNHEY and CDR2 as SVGEGT. V shed 6 bases and J 4 bases; nucleotides not matched to a gene: 11. The CDR3 is made up of 17 amino acids. The CDR3 loop is CASSQEIAGGLYNEQFF. CDR3 DNA: TGTGCCAGCAGCCAAGAAATAGCGGGGGGGTTGTACAATGAGCAGTTCTTC.

This clonotype was recorded many times. The J gene is TRBJ1-6, the V gene TRBV6-5, with 9 bases aligning to TRBD1. The V and J ends lost 3 bases and 5 bases, in that order; junction bases with no gene match: 11. This CDR3 contains 18 residues. Germline lookup yields CDR1 MNHEY and CDR2 SVGAGI. This chain's CDR3 is CASSYGGQGTLNNSPLHF. CDR3 DNA: TGTGCCAGCAGTTATGGGGGACAGGGTACCCTGAATAATTCACCCCTCCACTTT.

The chain recombines TRBV3-1 with TRBJ2-7; D call uncertain. The J call may not be correct, given that the DNA end is closer to TRBJ2-1. The CDR3 sequence is 17 residues long. Germline CDR1 is LGHDT and CDR2 is YNNKEL (reference sequence). The CDR3 DNA reads as TGTGCCAGCAGCCAAGACCCGGAAGCATCCCTTAACAATGAGCAGTTCTTC. Amino acids: CASSQDPEASLNNEQFF.

This clonotype was detected many times. The chain carries TRBV24-1 and TRBJ2-2; 8 bases are shared with TRBD1. The CDR3 length is 15 residues. Germline V gives CDR1 KGHDR, CDR2 SFDVKD. The V segment lost 5 bases and the J segment 3 bases; nucleotides outside the gene matches: 4. CDR3 sequence: CATSATGQDTGELFF. The CDR3 region has the DNA TGTGCCACCAGTGCTACGGGACAGGACACCGGGGAGCTGTTTTTT.